Sequencing of this T cell receptor (beta chain) was carried out in a study of vaccination and CD4 T cells after COVID-19. Study summary: Researchers treated cells with overlapping spike peptides taken from SARS-CoV-2, HCoV-NL63, HCoV-OC43 and HCoV-229E.

With respect to this clonotype: Its antigen remains unidentified.

Sequencing of DNA taken from cultured CD4+ T cells relied on the Oncomine TCR Beta short-read assay. Via MiXCR, TCRdb re-called the PCR reads, giving one row per CDR3 protein. The sample lists 9,000 to 13,000 distinct CDR3 sequences; under 30% were seen once. Treatment indicated: approximately 10-day PBMC culture with coronavirus spike peptide pools or control peptides (ViraFEST assay). The TCR originated in a human donor who had recovered from COVID-19. The sequencing used CD4+ T cells from blood, cultured in vitro, collected after SARS-CoV-2 vaccination.

This CDR3 reads CATSRGTGGNYGYTF. CDR3 nucleotides: TGTGCCACCAGCAGGGGGACAGGGGGTAACTATGGCTACACCTTC. The chain combines TRBV15 with TRBJ1-2, with TRBD1 identical over 11 bases. Germline assignment: CDR1 LNHNV and CDR2 YYDKDF (reference sequence). With V trimmed by 3 bases and J by 1 base, 1 base remained unmatched. CDR3 length: 15 amino acids. The complete variable domain, with remaining parts taken from reference TRBV15 and TRBJ1-2, reads DAMVIQNPRYQVTQFGKPVTLSCSQTLNHNVMYWYQQKSSQAPKLLFHYYDKDFNNEADTPDNFQSRRPNTSFCFLDIRSPGLGDTAMYLCATSRGTGGNYGYTFGSGTRLTVV.